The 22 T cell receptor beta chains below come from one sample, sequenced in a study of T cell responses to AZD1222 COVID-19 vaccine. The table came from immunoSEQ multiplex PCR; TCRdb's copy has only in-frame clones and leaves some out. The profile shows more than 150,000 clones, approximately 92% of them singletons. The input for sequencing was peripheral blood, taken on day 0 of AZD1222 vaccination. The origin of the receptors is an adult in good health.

DNA for the CDR3: TGTGCCAGCAGCGTCGGGACTCTTAGCAATCAGCCCCAGCATTTT. Its translation is CASSVGTLSNQPQHF. The rearrangement uses TRBV5-5 and TRBJ1-5; weak D call: TRBD1 (5 bases). V was pared by 4 bases and J by 0 bases, with 11 bases between. The CDR3 extends over 15 amino acids. Germline V gene data show CDR1 as SGHKS and CDR2 as YYEKEE (reference sequence). The entire variable domain, with the rest obtained from reference TRBV5-5 and TRBJ1-5, is as follows: DAGVTQSPTHLIKTRGQQVTLRCSPISGHKSVSWYQQVLGQGPQFIFQYYEKEERGRGNFPDRFSARQFPNYSSELNVNALLLGDSALYLCASSVGTLSNQPQHFGDGTRLSIL.

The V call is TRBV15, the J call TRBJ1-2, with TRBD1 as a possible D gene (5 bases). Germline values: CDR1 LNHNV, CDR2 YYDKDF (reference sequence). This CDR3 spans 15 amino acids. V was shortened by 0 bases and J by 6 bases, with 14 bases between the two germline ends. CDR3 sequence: CATSRDLGGDDGYTF. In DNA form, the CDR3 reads TGTGCCACCAGCAGAGACCTCGGCGGGGACGATGGCTACACCTTC.

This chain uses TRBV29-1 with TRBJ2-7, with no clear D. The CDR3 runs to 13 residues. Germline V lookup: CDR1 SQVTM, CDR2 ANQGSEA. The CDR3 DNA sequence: TGCACCCCCTGGGTTCCACTTACCTACGAGCAGTACTTC. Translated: CTPWVPLTYEQYF.

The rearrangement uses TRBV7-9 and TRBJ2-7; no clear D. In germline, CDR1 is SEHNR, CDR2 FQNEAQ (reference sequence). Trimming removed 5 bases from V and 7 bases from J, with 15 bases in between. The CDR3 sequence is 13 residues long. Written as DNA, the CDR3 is TGTGCCAGCAGCATAGGCGCCCTGAGGGAGCAGTACTTC. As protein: CASSIGALREQYF.

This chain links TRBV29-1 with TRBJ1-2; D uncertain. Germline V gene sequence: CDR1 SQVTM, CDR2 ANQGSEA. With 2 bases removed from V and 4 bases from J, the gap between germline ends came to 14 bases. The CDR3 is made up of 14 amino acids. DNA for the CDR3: TGCAGCGTTGAACCGGGCACCCCGCCCTATGGCTACACCTTC. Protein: CSVEPGTPPYGYTF.

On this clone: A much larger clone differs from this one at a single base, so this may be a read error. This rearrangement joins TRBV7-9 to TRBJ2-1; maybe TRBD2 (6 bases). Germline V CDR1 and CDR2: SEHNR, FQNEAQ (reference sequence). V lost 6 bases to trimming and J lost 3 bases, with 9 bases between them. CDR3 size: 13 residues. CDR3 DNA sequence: TGTGCCAGCAGGGACGGGAGCTACAATGAGCAGTTCTTC. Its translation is CASRDGSYNEQFF.

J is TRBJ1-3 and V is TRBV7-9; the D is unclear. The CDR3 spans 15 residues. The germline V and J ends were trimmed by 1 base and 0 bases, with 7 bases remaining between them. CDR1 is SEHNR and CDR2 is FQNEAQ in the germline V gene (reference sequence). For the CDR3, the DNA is TGTGCCAGCAGCTTAGAGGCCATCTCTGGAAACACCATATATTTT. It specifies CASSLEAISGNTIYF.

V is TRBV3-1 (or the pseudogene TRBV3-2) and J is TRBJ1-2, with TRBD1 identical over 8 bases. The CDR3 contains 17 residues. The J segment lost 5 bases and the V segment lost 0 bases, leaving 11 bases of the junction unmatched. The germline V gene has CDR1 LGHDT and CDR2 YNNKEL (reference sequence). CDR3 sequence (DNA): TGTGCCAGCAGCCAAGAAAATTTGGACAGGGCTTATTATGGCTACACCTTC. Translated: CASSQENLDRAYYGYTF.

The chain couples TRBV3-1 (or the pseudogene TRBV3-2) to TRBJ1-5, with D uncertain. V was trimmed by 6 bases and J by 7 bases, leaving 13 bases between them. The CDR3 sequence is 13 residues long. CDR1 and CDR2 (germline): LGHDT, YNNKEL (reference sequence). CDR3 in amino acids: CASSPSDNQPQHF. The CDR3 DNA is TGTGCCAGCAGTCCCTCGGATAACCAGCCCCAGCATTTT.

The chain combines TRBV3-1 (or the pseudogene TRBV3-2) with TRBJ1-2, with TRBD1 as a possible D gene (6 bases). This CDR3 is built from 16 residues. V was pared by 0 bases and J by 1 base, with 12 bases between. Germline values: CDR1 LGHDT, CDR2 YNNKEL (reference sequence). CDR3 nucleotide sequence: TGTGCCAGCAGCCAAGATTGGGGGGCGTATAACTATGGCTACACCTTC. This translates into CASSQDWGAYNYGYTF.

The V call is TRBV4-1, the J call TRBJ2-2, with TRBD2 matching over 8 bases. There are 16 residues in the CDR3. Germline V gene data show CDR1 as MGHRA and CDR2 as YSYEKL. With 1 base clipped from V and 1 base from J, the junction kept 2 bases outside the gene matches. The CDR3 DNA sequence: TGCGCCAGCAGCCAAGGGAGCGGGGGGAACACCGGGGAGCTGTTTTTT. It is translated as CASSQGSGGNTGELFF.

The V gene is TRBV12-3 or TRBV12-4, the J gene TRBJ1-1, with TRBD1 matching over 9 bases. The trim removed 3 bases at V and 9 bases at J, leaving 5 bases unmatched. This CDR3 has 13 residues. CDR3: CASSLGNRGQAFF. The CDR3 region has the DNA TGTGCCAGCAGTTTGGGAAACAGGGGGCAAGCTTTCTTT.

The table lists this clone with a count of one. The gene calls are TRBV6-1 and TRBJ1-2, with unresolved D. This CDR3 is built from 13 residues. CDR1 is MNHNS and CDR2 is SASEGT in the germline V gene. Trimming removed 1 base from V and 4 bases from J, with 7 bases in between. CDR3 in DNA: TGTGCCAGCAGTGAAGGACCGTCCTATGGCTACACCTTC. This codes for CASSEGPSYGYTF.

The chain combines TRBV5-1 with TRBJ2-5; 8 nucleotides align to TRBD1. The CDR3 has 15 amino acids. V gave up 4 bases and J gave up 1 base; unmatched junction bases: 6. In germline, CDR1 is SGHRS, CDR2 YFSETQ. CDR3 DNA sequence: TGCGCCAGCAGCCCAGGACAGGGCCCCCAAGAGACCCAGTACTTC. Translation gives CASSPGQGPQETQYF.

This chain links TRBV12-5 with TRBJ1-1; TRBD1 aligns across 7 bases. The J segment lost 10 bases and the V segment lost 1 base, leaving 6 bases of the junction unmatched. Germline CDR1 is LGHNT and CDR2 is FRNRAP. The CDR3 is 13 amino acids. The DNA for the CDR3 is TGTGCTAGTGGTTTGGGACGACAGGGTCGAGCTTTCTTT. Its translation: CASGLGRQGRAFF.

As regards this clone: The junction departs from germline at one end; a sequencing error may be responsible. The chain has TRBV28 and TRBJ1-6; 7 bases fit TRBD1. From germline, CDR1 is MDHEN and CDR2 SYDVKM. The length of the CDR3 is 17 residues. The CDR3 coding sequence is TGTGCCAGCAGTCCCCCGCCGGGAGGGGGCGATAACTCACCCCTCCACTTT. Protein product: CASSPPPGGGDNSPLHF.

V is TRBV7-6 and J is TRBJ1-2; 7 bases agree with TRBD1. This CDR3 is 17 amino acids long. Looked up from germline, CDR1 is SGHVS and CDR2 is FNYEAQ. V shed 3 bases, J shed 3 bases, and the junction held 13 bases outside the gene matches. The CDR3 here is CASSFALDRVSDYGYTF. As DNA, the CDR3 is TGTGCCAGCAGCTTTGCATTAGACAGGGTCTCGGACTATGGCTACACCTTC.

The CDR3 region is CASSAPLQETQYF. CDR3 DNA: TGTGCCAGCAGCGCCCCACTCCAAGAGACCCAGTACTTC. This chain joins TRBV9 and TRBJ2-5; D gene unclear. The CDR3 length is 13 residues. V shed 3 bases and J shed 1 base, with 7 bases lying between them. Germline lookup yields CDR1 SGDLS and CDR2 YYNGEE.

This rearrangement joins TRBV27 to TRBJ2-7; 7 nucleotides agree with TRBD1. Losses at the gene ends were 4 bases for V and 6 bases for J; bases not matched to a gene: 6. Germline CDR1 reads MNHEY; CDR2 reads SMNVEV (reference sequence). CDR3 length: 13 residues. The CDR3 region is CASSYLTGLEQYF. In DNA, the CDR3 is TGTGCCAGCAGTTACCTGACAGGGCTCGAGCAGTACTTC.

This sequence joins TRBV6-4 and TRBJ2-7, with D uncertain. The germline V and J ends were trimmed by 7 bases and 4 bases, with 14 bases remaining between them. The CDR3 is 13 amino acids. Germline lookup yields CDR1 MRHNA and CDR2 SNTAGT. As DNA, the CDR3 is TGTGCCAGCACCACCGACGGCCCTTACGAGCAGTACGTC. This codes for CASTTDGPYEQYV.

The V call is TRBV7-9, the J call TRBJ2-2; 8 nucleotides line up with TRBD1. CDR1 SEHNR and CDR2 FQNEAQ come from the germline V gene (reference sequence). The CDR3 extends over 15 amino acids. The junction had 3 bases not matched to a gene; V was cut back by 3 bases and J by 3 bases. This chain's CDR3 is CASSLNRGYTGELFF. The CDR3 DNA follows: TGTGCCAGCAGCTTGAACAGGGGGTACACCGGGGAGCTGTTTTTT.

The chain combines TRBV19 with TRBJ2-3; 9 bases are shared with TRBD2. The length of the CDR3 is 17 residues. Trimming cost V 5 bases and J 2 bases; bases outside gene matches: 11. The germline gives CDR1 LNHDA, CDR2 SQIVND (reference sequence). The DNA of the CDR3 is TGTGCCAGTAGTGGGGGTAGCGGGAGTGGGGACACAGATACGCAGTATTTT. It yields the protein CASSGGSGSGDTDTQYF.